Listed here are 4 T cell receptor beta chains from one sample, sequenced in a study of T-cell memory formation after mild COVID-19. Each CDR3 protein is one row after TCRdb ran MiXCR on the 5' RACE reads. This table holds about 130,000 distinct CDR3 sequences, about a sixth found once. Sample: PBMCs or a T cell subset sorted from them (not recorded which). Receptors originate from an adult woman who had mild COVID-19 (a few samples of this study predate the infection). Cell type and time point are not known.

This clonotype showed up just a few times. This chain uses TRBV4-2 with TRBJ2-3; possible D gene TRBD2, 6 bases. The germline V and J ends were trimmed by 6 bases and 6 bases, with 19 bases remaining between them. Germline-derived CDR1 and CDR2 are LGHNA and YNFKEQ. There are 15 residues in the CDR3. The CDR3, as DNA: TGTGCCAGCAGTCCGACTAGAAGTGGGGCCGATACGCAGTATTTT. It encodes CASSPTRSGADTQYF.

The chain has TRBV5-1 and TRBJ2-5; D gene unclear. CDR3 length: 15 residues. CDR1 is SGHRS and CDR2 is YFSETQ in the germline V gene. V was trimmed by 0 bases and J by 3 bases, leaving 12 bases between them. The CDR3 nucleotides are TGCGCCAGCAGCTTGGTGCGGCAAGAAAAAGAGACCCAGTACTTC. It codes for CASSLVRQEKETQYF. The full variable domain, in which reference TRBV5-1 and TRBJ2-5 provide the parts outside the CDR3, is KAGVTQTPRYLIKTRGQQVTLSCSPISGHRSVSWYQQTPGQGLQFLFEYFSETQRNKGNFPGRFSGRQFSNSRSEMNVSTLELGDSALYLCASSLVRQEKETQYFGPGTRLLVL.

CDR3 sequence reads: CASRPGGPGEQYF. The CDR3 coding sequence is TGTGCCAGCAGACCCGGGGGGCCTGGGGAGCAGTACTTC. This chain connects TRBV6-5 to TRBJ2-7, with a possible D match to TRBD2 (7 bases). V lost 6 bases to trimming and J lost 7 bases, with 16 bases between them. This CDR3 has 13 residues. Germline CDR1 MNHEY, CDR2 SVGAGI.

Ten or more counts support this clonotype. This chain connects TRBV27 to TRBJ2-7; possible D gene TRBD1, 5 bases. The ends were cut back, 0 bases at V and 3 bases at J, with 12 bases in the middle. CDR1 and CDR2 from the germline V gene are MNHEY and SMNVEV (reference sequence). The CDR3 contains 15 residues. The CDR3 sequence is CASSLSQGAIYEQYF. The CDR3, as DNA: TGTGCCAGCAGTTTATCTCAGGGTGCCATCTACGAGCAGTACTTC.